The 8 T cell receptor beta chains listed next were all sequenced from one sample in a study of CD8 T cells in ankylosing spondylitis. TCRdb re-analysed the 5' RACE reads in MiXCR, keeping a single row per CDR3 protein. The table has about 240,000 distinct CDR3 sequences, 8% to 9.5% seen once; the top ten hold under 7.5%. The sample comprised blood, either unsorted or a sorted T cell fraction (not recorded which). These receptors all come from a male donor with ankylosing spondylitis or in good health (not recorded which).

This clonotype occurred many times. This chain connects TRBV20-1 to TRBJ1-1, with D perhaps TRBD1 (5 bases). Germline V gene lookup returns CDR1 DFQATT and CDR2 SNEGSKA (reference sequence). V was pared by 5 bases and J by 2 bases, with 18 bases between. There are 15 residues in the CDR3. CDR3: CSALRQGSSNTEAFF. The CDR3 coding sequence is TGCAGTGCTCTACGCCAGGGCAGCTCTAACACTGAAGCTTTCTTT.

This clonotype came up once. This rearrangement joins TRBV14 to TRBJ1-6, with D unresolved. Germline V lookup: CDR1 SGHDN, CDR2 FVKESK. There are 15 residues in the CDR3. V was shortened by 0 bases and J by 10 bases, with 13 bases between the two germline ends. CDR3 residues: CASSQDSLQNSPLHF. Here the CDR3 DNA reads TGTGCCAGCAGCCAAGATAGCCTACAAAACTCACCCCTCCACTTT.

Many counts were recorded for this clonotype. V gene TRBV27 combines with J gene TRBJ1-2, with D hard to call. CDR3 length equals 13 residues. Trimming stripped 3 bases from V and 2 bases from J, with 7 bases between. From germline, CDR1 is MNHEY and CDR2 SMNVEV (reference sequence). Here the CDR3 DNA reads TGTGCCAGCAGTTTTAACAACAACTATGGCTACACCTTC. Encoded protein: CASSFNNNYGYTF.

The genes are TRBV19 and TRBJ2-1; 10 positions match TRBD2. The trim removed 7 bases at V and 6 bases at J, leaving 12 bases unmatched. CDR1 and CDR2 from the germline V gene are LNHDA and SQIVND (reference sequence). The CDR3 runs 16 residues. CDR3 DNA: TGTGCCAGTACCCCAAGCGGGAGGGTATCCGGCAATGAGCAGTTCTTC. This translates into CASTPSGRVSGNEQFF.

This clonotype was detected a few times. The genes are TRBV5-1 and TRBJ1-2; D unresolved. V was cut by 2 bases and J by 3 bases, with 14 bases left in between. CDR3 length: 15 residues. Per the germline V gene, CDR1 is SGHRS and CDR2 is YFSETQ. CDR3 residues: CASSFVRVWDYGYTF. CDR3 bases: TGCGCCAGCAGCTTCGTGAGGGTTTGGGACTATGGCTACACCTTC.

CDR3 loop: CATSRVSGLVPYEQYF. The CDR3 DNA sequence: TGTGCCACCAGCAGAGTGTCGGGACTAGTGCCCTACGAGCAGTACTTC. V and J are TRBV15 and TRBJ2-7; 8 positions agree with TRBD2. CDR1 and CDR2 from the germline V gene are LNHNV and YYDKDF (reference sequence). Germline trimming cut 1 base from V and 2 bases from J; bases unmatched to any gene: 7. CDR3 length equals 16 residues.

This clonotype was picked up many times. The V gene is TRBV5-6, the J gene TRBJ2-7, with D possibly being TRBD2 (6 bases). The V gene's germline CDR1 is SGHDT and CDR2 YYEEEE. V dropped 3 bases and J dropped 4 bases, with 14 bases sitting between them. The CDR3 contains 14 residues. The CDR3 region is CASSSGAGSYEQYF. DNA of the CDR3: TGTGCCAGCAGCTCCGGCGCGGGGTCTTACGAGCAGTACTTC.

Many counts were recorded for this clonotype. This chain connects TRBV12-3 or TRBV12-4 to TRBJ2-3; D call uncertain. The V end lost 7 bases, the J end lost 5 bases, and 13 bases lay between the germline ends. This CDR3 has 13 residues. The CDR3 sequence is CASTPTARDTQYF. The CDR3 nucleotides read TGTGCCAGCACCCCTACTGCCAGAGATACGCAGTATTTT.